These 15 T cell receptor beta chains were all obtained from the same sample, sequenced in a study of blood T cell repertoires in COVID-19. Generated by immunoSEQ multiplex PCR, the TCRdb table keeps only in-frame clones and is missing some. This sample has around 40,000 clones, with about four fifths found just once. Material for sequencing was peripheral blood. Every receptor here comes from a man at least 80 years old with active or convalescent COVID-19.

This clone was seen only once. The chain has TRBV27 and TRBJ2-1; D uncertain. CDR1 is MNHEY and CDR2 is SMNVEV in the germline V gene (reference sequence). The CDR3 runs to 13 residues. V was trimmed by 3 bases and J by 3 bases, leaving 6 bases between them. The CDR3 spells CASSLAGYNEQFF. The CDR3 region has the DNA TGTGCCAGCAGTTTGGCTGGCTACAATGAGCAGTTCTTC.

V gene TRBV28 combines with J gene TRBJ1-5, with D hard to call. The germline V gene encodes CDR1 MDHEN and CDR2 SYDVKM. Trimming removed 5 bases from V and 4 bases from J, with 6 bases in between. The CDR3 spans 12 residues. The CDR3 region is CASSPLNQPQHF. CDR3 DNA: TGTGCCAGCAGTCCGTTGAATCAGCCCCAGCATTTT.

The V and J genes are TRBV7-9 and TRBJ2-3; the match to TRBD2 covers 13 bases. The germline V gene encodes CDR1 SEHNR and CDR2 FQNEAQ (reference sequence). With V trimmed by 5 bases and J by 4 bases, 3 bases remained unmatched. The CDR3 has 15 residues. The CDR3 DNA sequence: TGTGCCAGCAGCCCAGGACTAGCGGGAGCAGATACGCAGTATTTT. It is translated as CASSPGLAGADTQYF.

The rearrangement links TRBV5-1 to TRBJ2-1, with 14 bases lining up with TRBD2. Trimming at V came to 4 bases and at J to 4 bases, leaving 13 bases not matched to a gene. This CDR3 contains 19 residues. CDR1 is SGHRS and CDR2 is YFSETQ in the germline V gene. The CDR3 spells CASSEGLAGEIPNYNEQFF. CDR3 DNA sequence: TGCGCCAGCAGCGAGGGACTAGCGGGGGAAATACCTAATTACAATGAGCAGTTCTTC. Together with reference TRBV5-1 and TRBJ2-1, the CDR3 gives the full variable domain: KAGVTQTPRYLIKTRGQQVTLSCSPISGHRSVSWYQQTPGQGLQFLFEYFSETQRNKGNFPGRFSGRQFSNSRSEMNVSTLELGDSALYLCASSEGLAGEIPNYNEQFFGPGTRLTVL.

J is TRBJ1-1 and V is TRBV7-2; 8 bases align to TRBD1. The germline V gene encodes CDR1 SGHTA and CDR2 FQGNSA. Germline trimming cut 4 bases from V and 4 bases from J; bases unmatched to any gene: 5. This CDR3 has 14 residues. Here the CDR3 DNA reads TGTGCCAGCAGCTCCACAGGGGGATTCACTGAAGCTTTCTTT. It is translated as CASSSTGGFTEAFF.

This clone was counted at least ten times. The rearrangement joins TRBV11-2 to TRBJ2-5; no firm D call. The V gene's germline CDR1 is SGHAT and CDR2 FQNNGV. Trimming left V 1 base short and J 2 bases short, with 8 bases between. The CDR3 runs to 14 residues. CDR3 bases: TGTGCCAGCAGCTTAGTTAACAGTCAAGAGACCCAGTACTTC. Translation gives CASSLVNSQETQYF. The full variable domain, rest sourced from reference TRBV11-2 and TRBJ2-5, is EAGVAQSPRYKIIEKRQSVAFWCNPISGHATLYWYQQILGQGPKLLIQFQNNGVVDDSQLPKDRFSAERLKGVDSTLKIQPAKLEDSAVYLCASSLVNSQETQYFGPGTRLLVL.

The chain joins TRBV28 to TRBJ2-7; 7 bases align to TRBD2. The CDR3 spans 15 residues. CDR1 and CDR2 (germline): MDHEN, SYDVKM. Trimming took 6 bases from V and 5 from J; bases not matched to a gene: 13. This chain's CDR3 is CASSQPMGGTHEQYF. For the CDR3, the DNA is TGTGCCAGCAGCCAACCCATGGGAGGGACGCACGAGCAGTACTTC.

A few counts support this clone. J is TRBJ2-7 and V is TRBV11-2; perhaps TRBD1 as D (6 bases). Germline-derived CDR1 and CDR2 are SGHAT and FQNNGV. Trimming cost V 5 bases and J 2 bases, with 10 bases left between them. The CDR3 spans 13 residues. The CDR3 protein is CASSPTGPYEQYF. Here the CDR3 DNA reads TGTGCCAGCAGCCCGACAGGACCCTACGAGCAGTACTTC.

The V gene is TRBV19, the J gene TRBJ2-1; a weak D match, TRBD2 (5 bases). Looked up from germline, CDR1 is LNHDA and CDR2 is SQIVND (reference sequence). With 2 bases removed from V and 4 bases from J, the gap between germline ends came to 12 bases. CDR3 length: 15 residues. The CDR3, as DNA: TGTGCCAGTAGTATAAAGGCTAGCCTATACAATGAGCAGTTCTTC. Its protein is CASSIKASLYNEQFF.

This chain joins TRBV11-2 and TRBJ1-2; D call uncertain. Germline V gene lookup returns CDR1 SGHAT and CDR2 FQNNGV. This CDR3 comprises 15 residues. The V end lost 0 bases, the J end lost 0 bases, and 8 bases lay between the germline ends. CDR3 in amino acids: CASSLDRLPNYGYTF. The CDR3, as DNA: TGTGCCAGCAGCTTAGATCGACTGCCTAACTATGGCTACACCTTC.

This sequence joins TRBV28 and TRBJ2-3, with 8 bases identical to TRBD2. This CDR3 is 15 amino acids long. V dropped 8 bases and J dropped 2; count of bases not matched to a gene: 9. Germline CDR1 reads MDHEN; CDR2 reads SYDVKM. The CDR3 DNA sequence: TGTGCCAGCGAACTTGGCGGGGGGTACACAGATACGCAGTATTTT. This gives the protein CASELGGGYTDTQYF.

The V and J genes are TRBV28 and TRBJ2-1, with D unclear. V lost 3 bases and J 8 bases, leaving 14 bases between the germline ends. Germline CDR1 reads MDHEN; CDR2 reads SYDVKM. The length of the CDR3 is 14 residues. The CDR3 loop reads CASSFFGPPHEQFF. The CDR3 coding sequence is TGTGCCAGCAGTTTTTTTGGGCCCCCCCATGAGCAGTTCTTC.

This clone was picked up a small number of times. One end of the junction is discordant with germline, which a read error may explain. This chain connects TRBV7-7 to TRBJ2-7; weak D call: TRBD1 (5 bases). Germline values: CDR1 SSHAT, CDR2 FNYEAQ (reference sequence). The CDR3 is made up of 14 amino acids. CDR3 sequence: CASSLHRFSYEQYF. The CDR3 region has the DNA TGTGCTAGCAGCTTACACAGGTTCTCCTACGAGCAGTACTTC. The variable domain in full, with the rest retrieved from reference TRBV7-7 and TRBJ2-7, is GAGVSQSPRYKVTKRGQDVTLRCDPISSHATLYWYQQALGQGPEFLTYFNYEAQPDKSGLPSDRFSAERPEGSISTLTIQRTEQRDSAMYRCASSLHRFSYEQYFGPGTRLTVT.

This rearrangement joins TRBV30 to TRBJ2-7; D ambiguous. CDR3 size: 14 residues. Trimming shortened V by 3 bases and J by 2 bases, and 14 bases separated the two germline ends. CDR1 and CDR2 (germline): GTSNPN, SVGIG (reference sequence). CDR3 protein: CAWREPLQPYEQYF. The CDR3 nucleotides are TGTGCCTGGAGAGAACCTCTACAGCCCTACGAGCAGTACTTC.

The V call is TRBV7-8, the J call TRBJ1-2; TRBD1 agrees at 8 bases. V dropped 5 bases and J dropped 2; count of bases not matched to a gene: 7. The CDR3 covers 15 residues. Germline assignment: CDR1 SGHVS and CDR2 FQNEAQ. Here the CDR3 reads CASSPGTGQNYGYTF. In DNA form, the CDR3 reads TGTGCCAGCAGCCCAGGGACAGGTCAGAACTATGGCTACACCTTC.